Following are 20 T cell receptor beta chains from one sample sequenced in a study of T cell responses to AZD1222 COVID-19 vaccine. Sequenced by immunoSEQ multiplex PCR; TCRdb stores in-frame clones only, minus some. The table has about 120,000 clones, 70% to 90% seen once; the top ten hold 9.4%. The input for sequencing was peripheral blood, taken on day 0 of AZD1222 vaccination. Source of these receptors: an adult in good health.

The chain recombines TRBV5-6 with TRBJ2-3; D might be TRBD2 (6 bases). Germline V CDR1 and CDR2: SGHDT, YYEEEE. The V and J ends lost 0 bases and 3 bases respectively, with 8 bases between them. There are 14 residues in the CDR3. Written as DNA, the CDR3 is TGTGCCAGCAGCTTGGACGGGAGAACAGATACGCAGTATTTT. Its protein product is CASSLDGRTDTQYF.

A remark on this clone: The junction does not match germline at one end; this may be a read error. The chain employs TRBV2 and TRBJ1-1; a weak D match, TRBD1 (6 bases). CDR1 is SNHLY and CDR2 is FYNNEI in the germline V gene. The CDR3 runs to 13 residues. CDR3 sequence reads: CASSRFGGTEAFF. CDR3 bases: TGTGCCAGCAGCCGATTCGGGGGCACTGAAGCTTTTTTT.

The J gene is TRBJ2-3, the V gene TRBV5-4, with D perhaps matching TRBD2 (7 bases). This CDR3 is 15 amino acids long. V shed 7 bases and J shed 4 bases, with 19 bases lying between them. Germline CDR1 is SGHNT and CDR2 is YYREEE (reference sequence). The CDR3 here is CASGAGAVSSDTQYF. CDR3 in DNA: TGTGCCAGCGGCGCGGGGGCCGTTAGTTCAGATACGCAGTATTTT.

This chain uses TRBV4-2 with TRBJ1-3, with a tentative D call TRBD1 (6 bases). Germline V CDR1 and CDR2: LGHNA, YNFKEQ. V was shortened by 0 bases and J by 8 bases, with 17 bases between the two germline ends. This CDR3 region has 16 residues. In nucleotides, the CDR3 is TGTGCCAGCAGCCAAGATGCATGGGGGGGCGCAGACACCATATATTTT. It yields the protein CASSQDAWGGADTIYF.

The V gene is TRBV4-3, the J gene TRBJ2-5; D gene unclear. The CDR3 covers 12 residues. CDR1 and CDR2 from the germline V gene are LGHNA and YSLEER. Trimming stripped 1 base from V and 5 bases from J, with 5 bases between. The DNA of the CDR3 is TGCGCCAGCAGCCAAGGCGGTGAGACCCAGTACTTC. Its protein is CASSQGGETQYF.

The chain links TRBV30 to TRBJ1-5; TRBD1 is a possible D gene (6 bases). Germline loops: CDR1 GTSNPN, CDR2 SVGIG (reference sequence). This CDR3 region has 13 residues. Trimming pared 2 bases from V and 7 bases from J, leaving 12 bases between. In DNA, the CDR3 is TGTGCCTGGAGTTTACCTGGGGGCCAGCCCCAGCATTTT. It translates to CAWSLPGGQPQHF.

The gene calls are TRBV3-1 (or the pseudogene TRBV3-2) and TRBJ1-5; tentatively, D is TRBD1 (5 bases). Germline CDR1 is LGHDT and CDR2 is YNNKEL (reference sequence). The V and J ends lost 3 bases and 4 bases respectively, with 13 bases between them. CDR3 size: 15 residues. The CDR3 region has the DNA TGTGCCAGCAGCCAGGGGTCAGGGTTAAATCAGCCCCAGCATTTT. It yields the protein CASSQGSGLNQPQHF.

The table lists this clone with a count of one. The J gene is TRBJ1-1, the V gene TRBV4-1; D not certain. V lost 1 base and J 1 base, leaving 10 bases between the germline ends. The CDR3 loop spans 15 amino acids. Germline CDR1 reads MGHRA; CDR2 reads YSYEKL. CDR3 residues: CASSQGPSENTEAFF. The CDR3 DNA reads as TGCGCCAGCAGCCAAGGCCCGTCGGAGAACACTGAAGCTTTCTTT.

V and J are TRBV6-5 and TRBJ2-5, with 7 nucleotides matching TRBD2. Germline V gives CDR1 MNHEY, CDR2 SVGAGI. Losses at the gene ends were 11 bases for V and 2 bases for J; bases not matched to a gene: 2. This CDR3 is 11 amino acids long. Here the CDR3 reads CAASGQETQYF. CDR3 DNA sequence: TGTGCCGCTAGCGGACAAGAGACCCAGTACTTC.

The rearrangement joins TRBV3-1 (or the pseudogene TRBV3-2) to TRBJ1-1; 7 bases are shared with TRBD1. The CDR3 totals 13 residues. V gave up 4 bases and J gave up 4 bases; unmatched junction bases: 3. Germline-derived CDR1 and CDR2 are LGHDT and YNNKEL (reference sequence). This chain's CDR3 is CASSLRGSTEAFF. The CDR3 DNA is TGTGCCAGCAGCCTCAGGGGGTCCACTGAAGCTTTCTTT.

V usage is TRBV28 and J usage is TRBJ1-1; 11 nucleotides agree with TRBD1. The germline CDR1 and CDR2 sequences are MDHEN and SYDVKM. Trimming at V came to 2 bases and at J to 5 bases, leaving 7 bases not matched to a gene. CDR3 length: 16 residues. In DNA form, the CDR3 reads TGTGCCAGCAGTTTACTTCCGGGACAGGGGGAGACTGAAGCTTTCTTT. Amino acids: CASSLLPGQGETEAFF.

The chain links TRBV12-5 to TRBJ1-4; 10 bases align to TRBD1. J lost 4 bases, V lost 5 bases, and 4 bases had no gene match. This CDR3 comprises 15 residues. From germline, CDR1 is LGHNT and CDR2 FRNRAP. The CDR3 protein is CASGPRDRGNEKLFF. As DNA, the CDR3 is TGTGCTAGTGGTCCCCGGGACAGGGGTAATGAAAAACTGTTTTTT.

The chain combines TRBV19 with TRBJ1-5, with TRBD1 matching over 8 bases. This CDR3 has 13 amino acids. In germline, CDR1 is LNHDA, CDR2 SQIVND (reference sequence). Unmatched junction bases numbered 4, after V lost 11 bases and J lost 1 base. CDR3 sequence reads: CAAGGTSNQPQHF. The CDR3 DNA reads as TGTGCCGCAGGGGGCACCAGCAATCAGCCCCAGCATTTT.

The chain couples TRBV9 to TRBJ1-2, with 10 nucleotides matching TRBD1. CDR1 and CDR2 (germline): SGDLS, YYNGEE. V shed 4 bases and J 8 bases; nucleotides not matched to a gene: 8. This CDR3 comprises 14 residues. CDR3 region: CASSRGQGSRGYTF. The DNA for the CDR3 is TGTGCCAGCAGCCGGGGACAGGGGTCGCGGGGCTACACCTTC.

The chain joins TRBV3-1 (or the pseudogene TRBV3-2) to TRBJ1-1, with TRBD1 identical over 9 bases. Germline V gene lookup returns CDR1 LGHDT and CDR2 YNNKEL (reference sequence). With V trimmed by 4 bases and J by 10 bases, 13 bases remained unmatched. CDR3 length equals 15 residues. CDR3 residues: CASSLQDRGPLGAFF. The CDR3 bases are TGTGCCAGCAGCCTCCAGGACAGGGGCCCGCTTGGAGCTTTCTTT.

This clone was detected only a few times. The chain links TRBV4-1 to TRBJ2-7; D may be TRBD1 or TRBD2 (5 bases each). This CDR3 is built from 16 residues. V gave up 1 base and J gave up 1 base, with 14 bases separating them. The V gene's germline CDR1 is MGHRA and CDR2 YSYEKL. CDR3 protein: CASSQGEGPPSYEQYF. DNA of the CDR3: TGCGCCAGCAGCCAAGGTGAGGGGCCACCTTCCTACGAGCAGTACTTC.

The chain has TRBV7-9 and TRBJ1-4; 11 bases are a match to TRBD1. V shed 6 bases and J 8 bases; nucleotides not matched to a gene: 5. This CDR3 spans 14 amino acids. Germline-derived CDR1 and CDR2 are SEHNR and FQNEAQ (reference sequence). CDR3 sequence reads: CASRPRDRGEKLFF. CDR3 coding DNA: TGTGCCAGCAGACCACGGGACAGGGGGGAAAAACTGTTTTTT.

The count of this clone is one. The chain uses TRBV29-1 and TRBJ2-7; D gene unclear. The germline CDR1 and CDR2 sequences are SQVTM and ANQGSEA. This CDR3 region has 12 residues. Trimming cost V 4 bases and J 5 bases, with 12 bases left between them. The CDR3 sequence is CSVVSGIHEQYF. CDR3 coding DNA: TGCAGCGTTGTATCTGGTATCCACGAGCAGTACTTC.

This chain uses TRBV7-2 with TRBJ2-7, with D perhaps assigned TRBD1 or TRBD2 (6 bases each). Trimming took off 3 bases at V and 4 bases at J, with 16 bases between the two ends. Germline CDR1 and CDR2: SGHTA and FQGNSA. This CDR3 region has 15 residues. In DNA form, the CDR3 reads TGTGCCAGCAGCTTGGACTACAGGGAACGATACGAGCAGTACTTC. As protein: CASSLDYRERYEQYF.

V is TRBV24-1 and J is TRBJ1-1; D ambiguous. V was cut by 8 bases and J by 1 base, with 10 bases left in between. CDR1 and CDR2 from the germline V gene are KGHDR and SFDVKD. The CDR3 covers 13 residues. This chain's CDR3 is CATTNSWNTEAFF. Written as DNA, the CDR3 is TGTGCCACCACCAACAGTTGGAACACTGAAGCTTTCTTT.